The 13 T cell receptor beta chains in this list originate from one sample, sequenced in a study of T cells in localized non-small cell lung cancer. Sequencing was performed with immunoSEQ multiplex PCR; in TCRdb, only in-frame clones are kept and a portion is missing. The sample contains just under 80,000 clones, 75% to 85% of which appear only once. Sequencing was performed on peripheral blood, taken before any cancer treatment. These receptors came from a female donor over 55 with stage I lung adenocarcinoma.

The table lists this clone with a few counts. V is TRBV19 and J is TRBJ1-1; D may be TRBD1 (5 bases). Trimming pared 6 bases from V and 0 bases from J, leaving 11 bases between. The CDR3 extends over 14 amino acids. Per germline, CDR1 LNHDA and CDR2 SQIVND (reference sequence). The CDR3 reads CASSGTTLNTEAFF. The CDR3 bases are TGTGCCAGTAGCGGGACGACCTTGAACACTGAAGCTTTCTTT.

The chain uses TRBV4-1 and TRBJ1-1; 7 bases align to TRBD1. Trimming removed 4 bases from V and 7 bases from J; junction bases left unmatched: 6. Germline CDR1 reads MGHRA; CDR2 reads YSYEKL. The CDR3 spans 13 residues. The CDR3 is CASSPGQPFEAFF. The CDR3 coding sequence is TGCGCCAGCAGCCCGGGACAGCCCTTTGAAGCTTTCTTT.

A few counts support this clone. CDR3 amino acids: CASSLGASGEVQYF. CDR3 DNA sequence: TGTGCCAGCAGCTTGGGAGCTAGCGGGGAGGTGCAGTACTTC. J is TRBJ2-7 and V is TRBV5-4, with TRBD2 matching 9 bases. Germline V gene lookup returns CDR1 SGHNT and CDR2 YYREEE (reference sequence). This CDR3 comprises 14 residues. V was clipped by 0 bases and J by 9 bases; unmatched bases: 7.

CDR3 nucleotides: TGTGCCAGCAGCGGACAGGGTAGGATGAACACTGAAGCTTTCTTT. This gives the protein CASSGQGRMNTEAFF. This chain links TRBV9 with TRBJ1-1; TRBD1 matches 7 bases. The length of the CDR3 is 15 residues. V trimming: 3 bases; J trimming: 0 bases; junction bases outside the gene matches: 5. Germline loops: CDR1 SGDLS, CDR2 YYNGEE.

The CDR3 protein is CAISEGGGKAKNIQYF. The CDR3 DNA reads as TGTGCCATCAGTGAGGGGGGCGGAAAAGCCAAAAACATTCAGTACTTC. The chain employs TRBV10-3 and TRBJ2-4; weak D call: TRBD1 (6 bases). The CDR3 has 16 amino acids. Deletions cut 2 bases from V and 0 bases from J, with 11 bases between. Germline-derived CDR1 and CDR2 are ENHRY and SYGVKD.

This clone was seen only once. The chain is built from TRBV6-5 and TRBJ1-1; D uncertain. The CDR3 is 11 residues long. V dropped 6 bases and J dropped 11 bases, with 13 bases sitting between them. Germline-derived CDR1 and CDR2 are MNHEY and SVGAGI. CDR3 bases: TGTGCCAGCAGAAATGCCGAAAGGGCTTTCTTT. The encoded protein is CASRNAERAFF.

The chain links TRBV14 to TRBJ2-3; no firm D call. Germline assignment: CDR1 SGHDN and CDR2 FVKESK. CDR3 size: 12 residues. Deletions cut 4 bases from V and 3 bases from J, with 5 bases between. Written as DNA, the CDR3 is TGTGCCAGCAGCCTAAGTACAGATACGCAGTATTTT. This gives the protein CASSLSTDTQYF.

The chain couples TRBV7-9 to TRBJ2-7, with 7 bases aligning to TRBD2. Germline-derived CDR1 and CDR2 are SEHNR and FQNEAQ (reference sequence). This CDR3 is 13 amino acids long. With 5 bases clipped from V and 6 bases from J, the junction kept 7 bases outside the gene matches. CDR3 DNA sequence: TGTGCCAGCAGCCTAATTACTAGCGCCGAGCAGTACTTC. It is translated as CASSLITSAEQYF.

The chain's CDR3 is CASSLTNRRTEAFF. The CDR3 nucleotides read TGTGCCAGCAGCTTAACGAACAGGAGAACTGAAGCTTTCTTT. This chain uses TRBV7-6 with TRBJ1-1; D is possibly TRBD1 (5 bases). There are 14 residues in the CDR3. V shed 2 bases and J shed 5 bases, with 12 bases lying between them. The V gene's germline CDR1 is SGHVS and CDR2 FNYEAQ.

The J gene is TRBJ2-7, the V gene TRBV28, with unresolved D. Germline V gene data show CDR1 as MDHEN and CDR2 as SYDVKM. Trimming cost V 3 bases and J 2 bases, with 5 bases left between them. CDR3 length equals 12 residues. The DNA for the CDR3 is TGTGCCAGCAGTTTTTTTCCCTACGAGCAGTACTTC. It encodes CASSFFPYEQYF. Full variable domain (remainder filled in from reference TRBV28 and TRBJ2-7): DVKVTQSSRYLVKRTGEKVFLECVQDMDHENMFWYRQDPGLGLRLIYFSYDVKMKEKGDIPEGYSVSREKKERFSLILESASTNQTSMYLCASSFFPYEQYFGPGTRLTVT.

Points on this clone: Relative to the germline gene, one junction end is altered; a read error may explain this. The rearrangement uses TRBV6-5 and TRBJ1-1, with D maybe TRBD1 (6 bases). This CDR3 comprises 16 residues. The germline gives CDR1 MNHEY, CDR2 SVGAGI. In nucleotides, the CDR3 is TGTGCCAGCAGCTACTACCAGGGGATAGAGGACACTGAAGCTTTCTTT. Translated, it gives CASSYYQGIEDTEAFF.

The CDR3 protein is CASSPGTGVRSGANVLTF. The CDR3 coding sequence is TGTGCCAGCAGCCCCGGGACAGGGGTTCGCTCTGGGGCCAACGTCCTGACTTTC. This chain links TRBV7-3 with TRBJ2-6, with 10 bases matching TRBD1. Germline V gives CDR1 SGHTA, CDR2 FQGTGA. The CDR3 covers 18 residues. Trimming at V came to 5 bases and at J to 0 bases, leaving 7 bases not matched to a gene. The complete variable domain, with remaining parts taken from reference TRBV7-3 and TRBJ2-6, reads GAGVSQTPSNKVTEKGKYVELRCDPISGHTALYWYRQSLGQGPEFLIYFQGTGAADDSGLPNDRFFAVRPEGSVSTLKIQRTERGDSAVYLCASSPGTGVRSGANVLTFGAGSRLTVL.

This clone was observed a handful of times. This chain links TRBV4-2 with TRBJ1-4; a weak D match, TRBD1 (5 bases). This CDR3 region has 18 residues. Per germline, CDR1 LGHNA and CDR2 YNFKEQ. Trimming stripped 0 bases from V and 0 bases from J, with 14 bases between. CDR3 protein: CASSQEKGQGTTNEKLFF. For the CDR3, the DNA is TGTGCCAGCAGCCAAGAAAAGGGGCAGGGCACAACTAATGAAAAACTGTTTTTT.